The 16 T cell receptor beta chains reported below all come from one sample, sequenced in a study of T-cell memory formation after mild COVID-19. TCRdb reprocessed the 5' RACE reads via MiXCR and lists one record per CDR3 protein. The sample has tens of thousands of distinct CDR3 sequences; roughly 25% are singletons. Sequencing input: PBMCs or a T cell subset sorted from them (not recorded which). These receptors originate from a man younger than 35 who had mild COVID-19 (a few samples of this study predate the infection). Cell type and time point are not known.

J is TRBJ1-5 and V is TRBV12-3 or TRBV12-4; a weak D match, TRBD1 (5 bases). The CDR3 is made up of 13 amino acids. The germline V and J ends were trimmed by 3 bases and 6 bases, with 9 bases remaining between them. The CDR3: CASSFGGSQPQHF. CDR3 DNA: TGTGCCAGCAGTTTCGGGGGAAGTCAGCCCCAGCATTTT.

The gene calls are TRBV29-1 and TRBJ2-1; TRBD2 matches 10 bases. V lost 7 bases to trimming and J lost 6 bases; unmatched junction nucleotides: 9. The CDR3 totals 14 residues. Germline assignment: CDR1 SQVTM and CDR2 ANQGSEA. The CDR3 DNA reads as TGCAGCGCCGGAGCCGGGACTAGCGTCAATGAGCAGTTCTTC. Its translation: CSAGAGTSVNEQFF.

The V call is TRBV5-1, the J call TRBJ2-3; TRBD2 might be the D (6 bases). Germline V gene data show CDR1 as SGHRS and CDR2 as YFSETQ. With 4 bases removed from V and 0 bases from J, the gap between germline ends came to 12 bases. CDR3 length: 15 amino acids. CDR3 sequence reads: CASSQLGSSTDTQYF. As DNA, the CDR3 is TGCGCCAGCAGCCAACTCGGGAGTAGCACAGATACGCAGTATTTT.

This clonotype came up a few times. The chain couples TRBV20-1 to TRBJ1-1; TRBD1 matches at 12 bases. Germline lookup yields CDR1 DFQATT and CDR2 SNEGSKA (reference sequence). This CDR3 comprises 13 residues. With V trimmed by 5 bases and J by 7 bases, 5 bases remained unmatched. As DNA, the CDR3 is TGCAGTGCTGGGGGACAGGGGGCCCTTGAAGCTTTCTTT. Protein: CSAGGQGALEAFF.

The V gene is TRBV4-2, the J gene TRBJ2-3, with unresolved D. The V gene's germline CDR1 is LGHNA and CDR2 YNFKEQ. The V end was cut by 1 base, the J end by 4 bases, with 12 bases between. This CDR3 is 15 amino acids long. CDR3 nucleotides: TGTGCCAGCAGCCAAGGTTTGATTAGTCCAGATACGCAGTATTTT. Protein: CASSQGLISPDTQYF.

This clonotype was seen only a few times. The rearrangement links TRBV6-2 or TRBV6-3 to TRBJ1-5; 10 bases align to TRBD1. The CDR3 contains 17 residues. Germline values: CDR1 MNHEY, CDR2 SVGEGT. V was pared by 1 base and J by 6 bases, with 9 bases of the junction left unmatched. This CDR3 reads CASSYFLTGTGAQPQHF. DNA for the CDR3: TGTGCCAGCAGTTACTTTTTAACCGGGACAGGGGCTCAGCCCCAGCATTTT.

This clonotype has only one observation. This chain uses TRBV7-3 with TRBJ2-5, with D perhaps TRBD2 (6 bases). V lost 0 bases to trimming and J lost 4 bases, with 9 bases between them. Germline loops: CDR1 SGHTA, CDR2 FQGTGA. The CDR3 has 14 amino acids. Written as DNA, the CDR3 is TGTGCCAGCAGCTTAACGGGGGGAAGAGAGACCCAGTACTTC. Its translation: CASSLTGGRETQYF.

This clonotype was counted between two and nine times. This chain links TRBV28 with TRBJ1-5; 9 bases match TRBD1. The germline V gene encodes CDR1 MDHEN and CDR2 SYDVKM. The CDR3 has 14 residues. Losses at the gene ends were 5 bases for V and 5 bases for J; bases not matched to a gene: 4. The CDR3 is CASSGDRVDQPQHF. In nucleotides, the CDR3 is TGTGCCAGCAGTGGGGACAGGGTTGATCAGCCCCAGCATTTT.

The chain couples TRBV6-5 to TRBJ1-4; D call uncertain. Looked up from germline, CDR1 is MNHEY and CDR2 is SVGAGI. The CDR3 consists of 15 residues. The ends were cut back, 2 bases at V and 0 bases at J, with 7 bases in the middle. The chain's CDR3 is CASSYIPSTNEKLFF. The CDR3 DNA follows: TGTGCCAGCAGTTACATACCCTCAACTAATGAAAAACTGTTTTTT.

This clonotype occurred once. The chain carries TRBV6-5 and TRBJ1-1; the match to TRBD1 covers 12 bases. Trimming took 6 bases from V and 3 from J; bases not matched to a gene: 11. The germline gives CDR1 MNHEY, CDR2 SVGAGI. The CDR3 spans 17 residues. CDR3 in amino acids: CASSRPGTGGLYTEAFF. The CDR3 nucleotides read TGTGCCAGCAGCCGTCCCGGGACAGGGGGCTTGTACACTGAAGCTTTCTTT.

This clonotype was counted a few times. The chain has TRBV12-3 or TRBV12-4 and TRBJ1-1, with 8 bases lining up with TRBD1. The CDR3 extends over 14 amino acids. With 5 bases clipped from V and 1 base from J, the junction kept 3 bases outside the gene matches. CDR3 in DNA: TGTGCCAGCAGTATAGGGACAGGGAACACTGAAGCTTTCTTT. Translation gives CASSIGTGNTEAFF.

Only a few counts were recorded for this clonotype. The gene calls are TRBV15 and TRBJ2-4; unclear D gene. Trimming left V 0 bases short and J 1 base short, with 4 bases between. The CDR3 has 14 amino acids. Germline V gene sequence: CDR1 LNHNV, CDR2 YYDKDF (reference sequence). In nucleotides, the CDR3 is TGTGCCACCAGCAGAGACGTGGCCAAAAACATTCAGTACTTC. This sequence encodes CATSRDVAKNIQYF.

V and J are TRBV5-1 and TRBJ2-7; 11 nucleotides align to TRBD1. The CDR3 spans 14 residues. Losses at the gene ends were 7 bases for V and 3 bases for J; bases not matched to a gene: 6. CDR1 is SGHRS, CDR2 YFSETQ, per germline. The CDR3 DNA sequence: TGCGCCAGCTACCGTGGGACAGGGGGCTACGAGCAGTACTTC. It translates to CASYRGTGGYEQYF.

This clonotype was observed a few times. The chain recombines TRBV4-1 with TRBJ2-5; a possible D gene is TRBD1 (7 bases). The V gene's germline CDR1 is MGHRA and CDR2 YSYEKL. This CDR3 is 15 amino acids long. V was clipped by 4 bases and J by 4 bases, with 16 bases between them. CDR3 sequence: CASSPDGGGGETQYF. CDR3 DNA: TGCGCCAGCAGCCCCGACGGAGGGGGCGGAGAGACCCAGTACTTC.

This clonotype has ten or more counts. The chain links TRBV7-8 to TRBJ2-1; TRBD2 matches 7 bases. V gave up 2 bases and J gave up 2 bases; unmatched junction bases: 3. Germline CDR1 SGHVS, CDR2 FQNEAQ. The CDR3 is 15 residues long. The CDR3 DNA sequence: TGTGCCAGCAGCTTAACCCGGGGGGCCTACAATGAGCAGTTCTTC. Translation: CASSLTRGAYNEQFF.

V gene TRBV11-2 combines with J gene TRBJ1-6; no clear D gene. Per germline, CDR1 SGHAT and CDR2 FQNNGV. CDR3 size: 16 residues. The V end was cut by 4 bases, the J end by 0 bases, with 10 bases between. The CDR3 DNA is TGTGCCAGCAGCTGGACGGAGAGCTCCTATAATTCACCCCTCCACTTT. It is translated as CASSWTESSYNSPLHF.